This T cell receptor (beta chain) was sequenced for a study of neurological immune-mediated disorders. There were roughly 1 million CD4+ or CD8+ T cells used in the sorted libraries. The output of every sequencing run exceeded 160 million TCR-beta sequences, derived from 15-18 subjects. TCRdb used MiXCR to reprocess the 5' RACE reads, holding one entry per CDR3 protein. This sample yields 20,000 or so distinct CDR3 sequences, of which 6% to 8% are seen a single time; less than 20% belongs to the top ten. This clonotype came up many times. CDR1 and CDR2 (germline): SGHKS, YYEKEE (reference sequence). CDR3 length equals 15 residues. V lost 4 bases to trimming and J lost 1 base; unmatched junction nucleotides: 4.

The J gene is TRBJ2-2, the V gene TRBV5-5; 7 positions agree with TRBD1. The source material was CD8+ T cells from blood. The sequence was obtained from a woman aged 30 to 39 with HTLV-1-associated myelopathy (HAM/TSP). The CDR3 sequence is CASSPRTGNTGELFF. CDR3 in DNA: TGTGCCAGCAGCCCCCGGACAGGGAACACCGGGGAGCTGTTTTTT.